These 18 T cell receptor beta chains came from one sample sequenced in a study of blood T cell repertoires in COVID-19. Profiled with immunoSEQ multiplex PCR; TCRdb holds only in-frame clones, not every one. The sample holds fewer than 70,000 clones, around 90% seen once. Sequenced sample: peripheral blood. Receptor source: a woman older than 75 with active COVID-19.

The chain joins TRBV30 to TRBJ2-7, with 8 bases lining up with TRBD2. CDR1 and CDR2 (germline): GTSNPN, SVGIG (reference sequence). V lost 1 base to trimming and J lost 3 bases; unmatched junction nucleotides: 8. This CDR3 contains 15 residues. DNA for the CDR3: TGTGCCTGGAGTGCCTTACTAGCGGCCGGCTACGAGCAGTACTTC. Translating gives CAWSALLAAGYEQYF.

The chain has TRBV5-5 and TRBJ1-6; the match to TRBD1 covers 10 bases. The V gene end was trimmed by 0 bases and the J gene end by 9 bases; junction bases not matched to a gene: 6. CDR1 is SGHKS and CDR2 is YYEKEE in the germline V gene (reference sequence). This CDR3 spans 16 amino acids. CDR3 loop: CASSLGTGQGTSPLHF. In DNA form, the CDR3 reads TGTGCCAGCAGCTTGGGTACGGGACAGGGGACTTCACCCCTCCACTTT. Supplemented by reference TRBV5-5 and TRBJ1-6, the full variable domain reads DAGVTQSPTHLIKTRGQQVTLRCSPISGHKSVSWYQQVLGQGPQFIFQYYEKEERGRGNFPDRFSARQFPNYSSELNVNALLLGDSALYLCASSLGTGQGTSPLHFGNGTRLTVT.

V and J are TRBV10-3 and TRBJ1-1; TRBD1 agrees at 7 bases. The germline CDR1 and CDR2 sequences are ENHRY and SYGVKD. V lost 2 bases, J lost 5 bases, and 5 bases stayed unmatched. This CDR3 has 14 amino acids. The CDR3: CAISEPTGVTEAFF. CDR3 DNA: TGTGCCATCAGTGAGCCTACAGGGGTGACTGAAGCTTTCTTT.

This chain joins TRBV18 and TRBJ1-4; D call uncertain. CDR1 and CDR2 from the germline V gene are KGHSH and LQKENI. This CDR3 contains 15 residues. Trimming took off 1 base at V and 0 bases at J, with 6 bases between the two ends. The CDR3 coding sequence is TGTGCCAGCTCACCACTGAGCGCAACTAATGAAAAACTGTTTTTT. It specifies CASSPLSATNEKLFF.

This chain joins TRBV4-1 and TRBJ2-1, with 10 bases lining up with TRBD2. The V segment lost 3 bases and the J segment 6 bases; nucleotides outside the gene matches: 5. This CDR3 is 15 amino acids long. Germline V lookup: CDR1 MGHRA, CDR2 YSYEKL. CDR3 DNA: TGCGCCAGCAGCCAGCTAGCGGGAGAGCTCAATGAGCAGTTCTTC. Protein sequence: CASSQLAGELNEQFF.

The chain links TRBV5-5 to TRBJ2-2; a weak D match, TRBD2 (5 bases). This CDR3 has 16 amino acids. CDR1 is SGHKS, CDR2 YYEKEE, per germline (reference sequence). Trimming stripped 1 base from V and 1 base from J, with 11 bases between. The CDR3 DNA reads TGTGCCAGCAGCTTGTTATCGGGGAAGAACACCGGGGAGCTGTTTTTT. The encoded protein is CASSLLSGKNTGELFF.

The chain uses TRBV30 and TRBJ1-1, with D possibly TRBD1 on 5 matching bases. The CDR3 covers 13 residues. Trimming removed 0 bases from V and 5 bases from J, with 10 bases in between. From germline, CDR1 is GTSNPN and CDR2 SVGIG (reference sequence). The CDR3 region is CAWSVHGGTEAFF. The CDR3 DNA reads TGTGCCTGGAGTGTACACGGGGGGACTGAAGCTTTCTTT.

The CDR3: CASRPDFPLADTQYF. The CDR3 nucleotides read TGTGCCAGCCGACCGGACTTCCCGTTAGCGGATACGCAGTATTTT. The chain links TRBV19 to TRBJ2-3; a possible D gene is TRBD2 (5 bases). The length of the CDR3 is 15 residues. Trimming left V 9 bases short and J 6 bases short, with 22 bases between. CDR1 and CDR2 (germline): LNHDA, SQIVND (reference sequence).

This rearrangement joins TRBV6-6 to TRBJ2-1; D call uncertain. The CDR3 contains 15 residues. The V gene's germline CDR1 is MNHNY and CDR2 SVGAGI (reference sequence). Trimming took 0 bases from V and 4 from J, leaving 10 bases between them. CDR3: CASSYSVGRYNEQFF. CDR3 nucleotides: TGTGCCAGCAGTTACTCGGTCGGCAGGTACAATGAGCAGTTCTTC.

V gene TRBV9 combines with J gene TRBJ2-2, with TRBD2 as a possible D gene (5 bases). V shed 3 bases and J shed 6 bases, with 9 bases lying between them. Germline V CDR1 and CDR2: SGDLS, YYNGEE. CDR3 length: 13 amino acids. In DNA form, the CDR3 reads TGTGCCAGCAGCGCGACTACAGCCGGGGAGCTGTTTTTT. Protein product: CASSATTAGELFF.

This sequence joins TRBV4-1 and TRBJ2-7; tentatively, D is TRBD1 (6 bases). Germline lookup yields CDR1 MGHRA and CDR2 YSYEKL. This CDR3 region has 14 residues. V was clipped by 4 bases and J by 3 bases, with 13 bases between them. The CDR3 reads CASSLRQDDYEQYF. CDR3 nucleotides: TGCGCCAGCAGCCTACGACAGGACGACTACGAGCAGTACTTC.

The chain uses TRBV6-1 and TRBJ2-6, with D tentatively TRBD1 (6 bases). The germline V gene has CDR1 MNHNS and CDR2 SASEGT. The CDR3 runs 17 residues. The V end lost 3 bases, the J end lost 4 bases, and 16 bases lay between the germline ends. The CDR3 DNA is TGTGCCAGCAGTGAGCTACAGGGCTTAGGGGGGGCCAACGTCCTGACTTTC. It codes for CASSELQGLGGANVLTF.

This chain connects TRBV7-2 to TRBJ2-6, with D possibly being TRBD1 (6 bases). V lost 5 bases, J lost 1 base, and 21 bases lay in between. CDR1 and CDR2 (germline): SGHTA, FQGNSA. CDR3 size: 19 residues. CDR3 coding DNA: TGTGCCAGCAGCGTAAACAGGGTCGCCTTTTCGTCTGGGGCCAACGTCCTGACTTTC. It yields the protein CASSVNRVAFSSGANVLTF.

The V and J genes are TRBV7-2 and TRBJ2-2; no clear D. This CDR3 spans 11 amino acids. Germline loops: CDR1 SGHTA, CDR2 FQGNSA. V dropped 7 bases and J dropped 6 bases, with 6 bases sitting between them. The DNA for the CDR3 is TGTGCCAGCATTTGGCCCGGGGAGCTGTTTTTT. It specifies CASIWPGELFF.

The V and J genes are TRBV27 and TRBJ2-1; 8 nucleotides align to TRBD1. The CDR3 is 17 amino acids. V lost 1 base and J lost 6; bases outside the gene matches: 11. Germline V lookup: CDR1 MNHEY, CDR2 SMNVEV (reference sequence). CDR3 residues: CASSLWPPGQVGNEQFF. CDR3 nucleotides: TGTGCCAGCAGTTTATGGCCCCCGGGACAGGTAGGCAATGAGCAGTTCTTC.

The chain combines TRBV5-1 with TRBJ2-5, with TRBD1 matching over 9 bases. The germline gives CDR1 SGHRS, CDR2 YFSETQ. CDR3 length: 16 amino acids. The V segment lost 0 bases and the J segment 5 bases; nucleotides outside the gene matches: 8. The DNA of the CDR3 is TGCGCCAGCAGCTTGGAGCCACAGGGGGCTGGGGAGACCCAGTACTTC. Residues: CASSLEPQGAGETQYF.

The V call is TRBV28, the J call TRBJ1-6; D is perhaps TRBD1 (5 bases). Trimming removed 6 bases at V and 9 bases at J, with 15 bases between. The CDR3 totals 14 residues. Germline CDR1 is MDHEN and CDR2 is SYDVKM. The CDR3 sequence: CASRSAGFTSPLHF. CDR3 sequence (DNA): TGTGCCAGCAGATCGGCAGGGTTTACTTCACCCCTCCACTTT.

The chain employs TRBV2 and TRBJ2-5; 8 positions match TRBD1. The V gene's germline CDR1 is SNHLY and CDR2 FYNNEI. This CDR3 has 15 amino acids. Trimming at V came to 5 bases and at J to 5 bases, leaving 10 bases not matched to a gene. This CDR3 reads CASSQRQGFQETQYF. The CDR3 region has the DNA TGTGCCAGCAGTCAAAGACAGGGGTTTCAGGAGACCCAGTACTTC.